This is a list of T cell receptor beta chains from one sample in a study of Graves' ophthalmopathy and Graves' hyperthyroidism. TCRdb ran MiXCR on the multiplex PCR reads and lists one entry per CDR3 protein. This sample carries 400,000 or so distinct CDR3 sequences, roughly 15% of them seen once, and the ten largest clones take 5.5% to 7%. The material sequenced was peripheral blood. Source of these receptors: a woman aged 18-29 years with stable Graves' hyperthyroidism. The CDR3 runs from the conserved cysteine through the conserved F or W. D genes are given only for firm matches. Only some rows state a clone size, as once, few, many or a class for expanded clones.

>TRBV5-8|NA|many|TRBJ1-1
TGTGCCAGCAGCGATACCCGTGGGAGTGGGACTGAAGCTTTCTTT
CASSDTRGSGTEAFF
>TRBV15|NA|many|TRBJ1-5
TGTGCCACCAGCAGAGGGTCCGCCTTTGAACAGCCCCAGCATTTT
CATSRGSAFEQPQHF
>TRBV6-1|NA|many|TRBJ2-2
TGTGCCAGCAAAATTACAGCGTCGAACACCGGGGAGCTGTTTTTT
CASKITASNTGELFF
>TRBV3-1|TRBD1|many|TRBJ2-5
TGTGCCAGCAGCCATCCCTCTACAGGGGGCGGAGAGACCCAGTACTTC
CASSHPSTGGGETQYF
>TRBV11-2|NA|many|TRBJ2-5
TGTGCCAGCAGTCCTACCTCTTCGGAGACCCAGTACTTC
CASSPTSSETQYF
>TRBV27|TRBD1|many|TRBJ2-7
TGTGCCAGCAGTTCGAAGGGGGCTGGTTCCTACGAGCAGTACTTC
CASSSKGAGSYEQYF
>TRBV28|NA|NA|TRBJ2-7
TGTGCCAGCAGTTTCCAAGACAGTTCCTACGAGCAGTACTTC
CASSFQDSSYEQYF
>TRBV7-8|NA|many|TRBJ1-1
TGTGCCAGCAGCTTAGGACACAAAATGAACACTGAAGCTTTCTTT
CASSLGHKMNTEAFF
>TRBV18|NA|many|TRBJ2-5
TGTGCCAGCTCACCATTCACCGGGGAGACCCAGTACTTC
CASSPFTGETQYF
>TRBV5-6|NA|NA|TRBJ1-1
TGTGCCAGCAGCGAGGGGGTCCCCCTGGGCACTGAAGCTTTCTTT
CASSEGVPLGTEAFF
>TRBV11-2|TRBD2|NA|TRBJ2-7
TGTGCCAGCAGCTTAGATTCAGCGGGGGGGGCCGGGTACGAGCAGTACTTC
CASSLDSAGGAGYEQYF
>TRBV11-1|TRBD1|once|TRBJ1-1
TGTGCCAGCAGCAGGGACAGGGAAATAATGAACACTGAAGCTTTCTTT
CASSRDREIMNTEAFF
>TRBV12-5|NA|many|TRBJ2-2
TGTGCTAGTGCCCCCGTTGGGGGGGAGCTGTTTTTT
CASAPVGGELFF
>TRBV6-1|NA|many|TRBJ1-2
TGTGCCAGCAGTGAAGCGCTTTCGTCGGTCTATGGCTACACCTTC
CASSEALSSVYGYTF
>TRBV7-2|TRBD1|many|TRBJ1-6
TGTGCCAGCAGGACAGGGTGGTATAATTCACCCCTCCACTTT
CASRTGWYNSPLHF
>TRBV5-6|NA|NA|TRBJ2-2
TGTGCCAGCAGCTTAGCTGGCCGGAACACCGGGGAGCTGTGTTTT
CASSLAGRNTGELCF
>TRBV6-1|NA|many|TRBJ1-2
TGTGCCACCCTGTCCGGGGTAGGTGGCTACACCTTC
CATLSGVGGYTF
>TRBV7-2|TRBD1|many|TRBJ1-2
TGTGCCAGCAGCTTAGAACAGGGGTTTGGCTACACCTTC
CASSLEQGFGYTF
>TRBV11-2|TRBD1|many|TRBJ1-1
TGTGCCAGCAGCCCTAGGACAGGGCCTCGCCCGCGCACTGAAGCTTTCTTT
CASSPRTGPRPRTEAFF